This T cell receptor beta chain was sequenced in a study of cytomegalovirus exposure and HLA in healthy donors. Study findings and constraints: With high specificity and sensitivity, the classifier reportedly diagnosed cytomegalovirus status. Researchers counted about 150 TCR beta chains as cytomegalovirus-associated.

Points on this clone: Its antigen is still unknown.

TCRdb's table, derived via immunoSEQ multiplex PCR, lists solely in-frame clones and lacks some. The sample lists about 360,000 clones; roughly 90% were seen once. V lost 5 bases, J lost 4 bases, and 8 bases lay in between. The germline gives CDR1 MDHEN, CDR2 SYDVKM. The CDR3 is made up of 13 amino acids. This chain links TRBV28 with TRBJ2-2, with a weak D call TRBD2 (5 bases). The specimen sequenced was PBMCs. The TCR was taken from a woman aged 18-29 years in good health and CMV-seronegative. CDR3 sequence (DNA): TGTGCCAGCAGTACTAGTCTCACCGGGGAGCTGTTTTTT. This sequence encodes CASSTSLTGELFF.